A single sample is the source of the 30 T cell receptor beta chains below, sequenced in a study of cytomegalovirus exposure and HLA in healthy donors. 60 Vbeta and 13 Jbeta primers were used in PCR. Generated by immunoSEQ multiplex PCR, the TCRdb table keeps only in-frame clones and is missing some. In all, the sample yields 95,000 to 150,000 clones. The sample taken for sequencing was PBMCs. The receptors were gathered from a man younger than 35 in good health and CMV-seronegative.

The rearrangement uses TRBV12-5 and TRBJ1-2; D gene uncertain. The V and J ends lost 2 bases and 3 bases respectively, with 7 bases between them. Germline V gene lookup returns CDR1 LGHNT and CDR2 FRNRAP. The CDR3 runs 13 residues. The DNA of the CDR3 is TGTGCTAGTGGTTTGTTACAGCACTATGGCTACACCTTC. This codes for CASGLLQHYGYTF. Looking up the rest from reference TRBV12-5 and TRBJ1-2 gives the full variable domain: DARVTQTPRHKVTEMGQEVTMRCQPILGHNTVFWYRQTMMQGLELLAYFRNRAPLDDSGMPKDRFSAEMPDATLATLKIQPSEPRDSAVYFCASGLLQHYGYTFGSGTRLTVV.

The chain employs TRBV27 and TRBJ1-3, with 9 bases identical to TRBD1. The CDR3 runs 17 residues. V lost 6 bases and J lost 0; bases outside the gene matches: 9. The V gene's germline CDR1 is MNHEY and CDR2 SMNVEV (reference sequence). The CDR3 region is CASSPGQGGYSGNTIYF. As DNA, the CDR3 is TGTGCCAGCAGCCCGGGACAGGGAGGGTACTCTGGAAACACCATATATTTT.

This chain joins TRBV14 and TRBJ1-1, with D perhaps matching TRBD1 (6 bases). Between the trimmed V and J ends, which lost 3 bases and 5 bases, there was a span of 16 bases. This CDR3 is 15 amino acids long. Germline V gives CDR1 SGHDN, CDR2 FVKESK. In DNA form, the CDR3 reads TGTGCCAGCAGCCATCCTACAGGGTCTTGGACTGAAGCTTTCTTT. As protein: CASSHPTGSWTEAFF.

This chain joins TRBV11-2 and TRBJ1-1, with D tentatively TRBD1 (5 bases). The germline V and J ends were trimmed by 1 base and 4 bases, with 13 bases remaining between them. Germline values: CDR1 SGHAT, CDR2 FQNNGV. The CDR3 loop spans 15 amino acids. The CDR3 spells CASSLGSGIGTEAFF. CDR3 bases: TGTGCCAGCAGCTTAGGCTCAGGGATTGGCACTGAAGCTTTCTTT.

Written as DNA, the CDR3 is TGTGCCAGCAGCTTGGGACAGGTATACGAGCAGTACTTC. Protein sequence: CASSLGQVYEQYF. V gene TRBV5-6 combines with J gene TRBJ2-7, with D perhaps matching TRBD1 (6 bases). Trimming left V 0 bases short and J 4 bases short, with 8 bases between. The CDR3 totals 13 residues. Germline loops: CDR1 SGHDT, CDR2 YYEEEE.

The rearrangement links TRBV6-6 to TRBJ2-5; no definite D call. V was clipped by 5 bases and J by 2 bases, with 6 bases between them. Per the germline V gene, CDR1 is MNHNY and CDR2 is SVGAGI (reference sequence). The CDR3 loop spans 12 amino acids. The CDR3 DNA follows: TGTGCCAGCAGTGGTACACAAGAGACCCAGTACTTC. Translation: CASSGTQETQYF.

The CDR3 region is CAIYSGANVLTF. The CDR3 bases are TGTGCCATATACTCTGGGGCCAACGTCCTGACTTTC. The chain couples TRBV6-6 to TRBJ2-6; no firm D call. V lost 10 bases and J 0 bases, leaving 4 bases between the germline ends. The germline CDR1 and CDR2 sequences are MNHNY and SVGAGI (reference sequence). This CDR3 is 12 amino acids long.

This chain uses TRBV6-1 with TRBJ2-2, with D tentatively TRBD2 (7 bases). Trimming stripped 1 base from V and 5 bases from J, with 14 bases between. CDR1 is MNHNS and CDR2 is SASEGT in the germline V gene. The CDR3 is 16 amino acids. The CDR3 coding sequence is TGTGCCAGCAGTGAAGAGGGCGGGGGCGTTACCGGGGAGCTGTTTTTT. Amino acid sequence: CASSEEGGGVTGELFF.

The chain uses TRBV28 and TRBJ2-7, with D unclear. Germline V gene data show CDR1 as MDHEN and CDR2 as SYDVKM. V lost 3 bases, J lost 1 base, and 16 bases lay in between. The CDR3 length is 16 residues. The CDR3 coding sequence is TGTGCCAGCAGTTTTAGGTTCGGCGACACTTCCTACGAGCAGTACTTC. Protein product: CASSFRFGDTSYEQYF.

The chain uses TRBV27 and TRBJ1-2; D is undetermined. The germline gives CDR1 MNHEY, CDR2 SMNVEV (reference sequence). Trimming removed 1 base from V and 6 bases from J, with 12 bases in between. CDR3 length: 14 amino acids. The CDR3, as DNA: TGTGCCAGCAGTTTATGGGCCGGGGAGGATGGCTACACCTTC. Translation gives CASSLWAGEDGYTF.

The V and J genes are TRBV28 and TRBJ2-7; D possibly corresponds to TRBD1 (5 bases). CDR1 MDHEN and CDR2 SYDVKM come from the germline V gene. Between the trimmed V and J ends, which lost 7 bases and 0 bases, there was a span of 19 bases. This CDR3 has 16 residues. This chain's CDR3 is CASKPAWGAVSYEQYF. The CDR3 DNA reads TGTGCCAGCAAACCTGCTTGGGGCGCCGTCTCCTACGAGCAGTACTTC.

The chain employs TRBV6-5 and TRBJ1-2; 8 bases match TRBD1. This CDR3 spans 16 amino acids. Germline CDR1 MNHEY, CDR2 SVGAGI. Germline trimming cut 4 bases from V and 4 bases from J; bases unmatched to any gene: 11. The CDR3 DNA sequence: TGTGCCAGCAGTTTAAGTTTGACAGGGGCTAGCTATGGCTACACCTTC. It is translated as CASSLSLTGASYGYTF.

V is TRBV19 and J is TRBJ2-4; maybe TRBD1 (5 bases). The CDR3 runs 16 residues. Trimming stripped 6 bases from V and 2 bases from J, with 17 bases between. From germline, CDR1 is LNHDA and CDR2 SQIVND (reference sequence). CDR3: CASSWSQQGTKNIQYF. The DNA of the CDR3 is TGTGCCAGTAGCTGGTCGCAGCAGGGAACCAAAAACATTCAGTACTTC.

CDR3 in amino acids: CASSQAGTKSYEQYF. The DNA of the CDR3 is TGTGCCAGCAGCCAAGCCGGGACAAAATCCTACGAGCAGTACTTC. The chain couples TRBV6-5 to TRBJ2-7; TRBD1 is a possible D gene (6 bases). V lost 6 bases, J lost 1 base, and 16 bases lay in between. CDR1 MNHEY and CDR2 SVGAGI come from the germline V gene. The CDR3 spans 15 residues.

The chain has TRBV7-2 and TRBJ2-7, with a weak D call TRBD1 (5 bases). The V end lost 5 bases, the J end lost 0 bases, and 11 bases lay between the germline ends. The germline gives CDR1 SGHTA, CDR2 FQGNSA. The CDR3 sequence is 14 residues long. CDR3 residues: CASSQDIFSYEQYF. CDR3 nucleotides: TGTGCCAGCAGCCAGGACATATTCTCCTACGAGCAGTACTTC.

The genes are TRBV10-1 and TRBJ1-1, with 7 bases identical to TRBD1. Germline CDR1 WNHNN, CDR2 SYGVQD (reference sequence). With 2 bases clipped from V and 7 bases from J, the junction kept 1 base outside the gene matches. This CDR3 is built from 12 residues. The CDR3 here is CASSEAGGEAFF. The CDR3 region has the DNA TGCGCCAGCAGTGAGGCAGGGGGTGAAGCTTTCTTT.

The gene calls are TRBV7-9 and TRBJ1-5; D is perhaps TRBD1 (5 bases). The CDR3 totals 15 residues. The V end lost 5 bases, the J end lost 2 bases, and 13 bases lay between the germline ends. Per germline, CDR1 SEHNR and CDR2 FQNEAQ (reference sequence). The DNA for the CDR3 is TGTGCCAGCAGCCCATCAGGGAAGGGCAATCAGCCCCAGCATTTT. It is translated as CASSPSGKGNQPQHF.

The chain is built from TRBV6-4 and TRBJ2-1; 8 nucleotides align to TRBD2. After removal of 5 bases from V and 0 bases from J, the junction contained 6 bases not matched to a gene. Germline V gene sequence: CDR1 MRHNA, CDR2 SNTAGT. The CDR3 consists of 16 residues. The CDR3 loop is CASSKLGTSSYNEQFF. CDR3 sequence (DNA): TGTGCCAGCAGTAAGCTGGGGACTAGCTCCTACAATGAGCAGTTCTTC.

The chain couples TRBV11-3 to TRBJ2-7; D unresolved. This CDR3 comprises 15 residues. Deletions cut 5 bases from V and 6 bases from J, with 20 bases between. CDR1 and CDR2 (germline): SGHNT, YENEEA. CDR3 coding DNA: TGTGCCAGCAGCCCTAATCGAGACCCCAGGCTCGAGCAGTACTTC. It yields the protein CASSPNRDPRLEQYF.

V gene TRBV5-1 combines with J gene TRBJ2-1; 12 bases are shared with TRBD2. The germline CDR1 and CDR2 sequences are SGHRS and YFSETQ. The CDR3 is made up of 20 amino acids. V trimming: 3 bases; J trimming: 0 bases; junction bases outside the gene matches: 13. CDR3: CASSSTGGLAGLSSYNEQFF. The CDR3 bases are TGCGCCAGCAGCTCAACCGGGGGACTAGCGGGCCTGAGCTCCTACAATGAGCAGTTCTTC.

The CDR3 sequence: CASSWGQGSNQPQHF. The CDR3 bases are TGTGCCAGCAGTTGGGGACAGGGAAGCAATCAGCCCCAGCATTTT. This chain uses TRBV27 with TRBJ1-5; 9 bases line up with TRBD1. The length of the CDR3 is 15 residues. CDR1 and CDR2 (germline): MNHEY, SMNVEV (reference sequence). Trimming at V came to 4 bases and at J to 1 base, leaving 2 bases not matched to a gene.

V is TRBV5-1 and J is TRBJ2-3; TRBD2 aligns across 12 bases. Germline CDR1 is SGHRS and CDR2 is YFSETQ. This CDR3 region has 16 residues. Unmatched junction bases numbered 3, after V lost 1 base and J lost 3 bases. The CDR3 region has the DNA TGCGCCAGCAGCTTGAAAACTAGCGGGGGGACAGATACGCAGTATTTT. Translation: CASSLKTSGGTDTQYF.

The genes are TRBV7-9 and TRBJ2-7; perhaps TRBD1 as D (6 bases). CDR3 size: 13 residues. Trimming took 6 bases from V and 2 from J, leaving 11 bases between them. CDR1 and CDR2 from the germline V gene are SEHNR and FQNEAQ (reference sequence). The CDR3 here is CASRRDTAYEQYF. CDR3 nucleotides: TGTGCCAGCAGACGGGACACCGCCTACGAGCAGTACTTC.

The V and J genes are TRBV5-1 and TRBJ2-7, with TRBD2 matching 9 bases. The CDR3 is made up of 12 amino acids. Trimming took 5 bases from V and 7 from J; bases not matched to a gene: 4. Per the germline V gene, CDR1 is SGHRS and CDR2 is YFSETQ. The CDR3 coding sequence is TGCGCCAGCAGGAGTCTAGCGGGAGAGCAGTACTTC. This gives the protein CASRSLAGEQYF.

The chain recombines TRBV28 with TRBJ1-5, with D possibly being TRBD1 (6 bases). Germline-derived CDR1 and CDR2 are MDHEN and SYDVKM. The CDR3 loop spans 14 amino acids. The V end lost 9 bases, the J end lost 5 bases, and 17 bases lay between the germline ends. In DNA form, the CDR3 reads TGTGCCAGTACGAACGGGGGGGGGCATCAGCCCCAGCATTTT. As protein: CASTNGGGHQPQHF.

The chain carries TRBV6-6 and TRBJ2-4; D is perhaps TRBD1 (5 bases). This CDR3 is built from 14 residues. The ends were cut back, 6 bases at V and 2 bases at J, with 11 bases in the middle. CDR1 MNHNY and CDR2 SVGAGI come from the germline V gene (reference sequence). The CDR3 coding sequence is TGTGCCAGCAGAGACAGTGAGACCAAAAACATTCAGTACTTC. This sequence encodes CASRDSETKNIQYF.

The rearrangement uses TRBV5-1 and TRBJ1-1; 9 positions agree with TRBD1. Germline CDR1 is SGHRS and CDR2 is YFSETQ. With V trimmed by 2 bases and J by 3 bases, 8 bases remained unmatched. The CDR3 is made up of 16 amino acids. The CDR3 DNA reads TGCGCCAGCAGCTTACGACAGGGGGTAGGGGACACTGAAGCTTTCTTT. Amino acid sequence: CASSLRQGVGDTEAFF.

J is TRBJ2-7 and V is TRBV7-9, with D possibly matching TRBD1 (6 bases). Trimming shortened V by 1 base and J by 0 bases, and 10 bases separated the two germline ends. The CDR3 runs 15 residues. CDR1 SEHNR and CDR2 FQNEAQ come from the germline V gene (reference sequence). CDR3 residues: CASSLEATGSYEQYF. CDR3 DNA sequence: TGTGCCAGCAGCTTAGAAGCGACAGGCTCCTACGAGCAGTACTTC.

This chain joins TRBV16 and TRBJ1-2; D unclear. Germline V CDR1 and CDR2: KGHSY, FQNENV. Trimming shortened V by 1 base and J by 2 bases, and 8 bases separated the two germline ends. The CDR3 covers 14 residues. The CDR3 region is CASSQLLENYGYTF. For the CDR3, the DNA is TGTGCCAGCAGCCAATTGCTGGAGAACTATGGCTACACCTTC.

V gene TRBV27 combines with J gene TRBJ2-1; 7 bases match TRBD1. The CDR3 covers 17 residues. The V segment lost 5 bases and the J segment 3 bases; nucleotides outside the gene matches: 13. CDR1 and CDR2 from the germline V gene are MNHEY and SMNVEV (reference sequence). CDR3 sequence reads: CASSPLARSGGYNEQFF. The CDR3 DNA sequence: TGTGCCAGCAGTCCCCTGGCCAGGTCAGGGGGCTACAATGAGCAGTTCTTC.